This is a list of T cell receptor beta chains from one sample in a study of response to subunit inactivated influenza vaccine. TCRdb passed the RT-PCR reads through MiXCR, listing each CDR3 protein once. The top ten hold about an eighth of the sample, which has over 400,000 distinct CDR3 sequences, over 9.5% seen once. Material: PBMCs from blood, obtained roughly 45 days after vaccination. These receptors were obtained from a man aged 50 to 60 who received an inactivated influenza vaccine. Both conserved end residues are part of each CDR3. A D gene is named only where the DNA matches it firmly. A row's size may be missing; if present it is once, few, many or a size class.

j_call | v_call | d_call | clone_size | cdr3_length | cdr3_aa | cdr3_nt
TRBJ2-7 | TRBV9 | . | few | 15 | CASSYGLRDTYEQYF | TGTGCCAGCAGCTATGGTTTGCGAGATACATACGAGCAGTACTTC
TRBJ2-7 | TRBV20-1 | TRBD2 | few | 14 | CSADQSGRSDEQYF | TGCAGTGCTGACCAGAGCGGGAGATCTGACGAGCAGTACTTC
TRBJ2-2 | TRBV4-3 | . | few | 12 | CASSPPATELFF | TGCGCCAGCAGCCCCCCGGCAACCGAGCTGTTTTTT
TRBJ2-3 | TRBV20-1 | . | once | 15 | CSARGVLRGTDTQYF | TGCAGTGCCCGCGGAGTCCTACGGGGCACAGATACGCAGTATTTT
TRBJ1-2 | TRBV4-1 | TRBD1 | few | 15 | CASSQGTGLGYGYTF | TGCGCCAGCAGCCAAGGGACAGGGTTAGGCTATGGCTACACCTTC
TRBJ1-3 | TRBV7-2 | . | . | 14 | CASSLVFSGNTIYF | TGTGCCAGCAGCTTAGTCTTCTCTGGAAACACCATATATTTT
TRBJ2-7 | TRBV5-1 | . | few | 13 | CASSSLRGNEQYF | TGCGCCAGCAGCTCCTTAAGAGGGAACGAGCAGTACTTC
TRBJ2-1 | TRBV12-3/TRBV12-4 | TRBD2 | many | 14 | CASIRTSYYNEQFF | TGTGCCAGCATCAGGACTAGTTACTACAATGAGCAGTTCTTC
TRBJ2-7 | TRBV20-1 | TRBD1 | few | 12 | CSAEGTAYEQYF | TGCAGTGCCGAGGGGACAGCCTACGAGCAGTACTTC
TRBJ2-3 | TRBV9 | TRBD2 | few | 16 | CASSAGLAGGSDTQYF | TGTGCCAGCAGCGCCGGACTAGCGGGAGGCTCAGATACGCAGTATTTT
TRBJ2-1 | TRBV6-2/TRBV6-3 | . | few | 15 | CASSYTGLVWREQFF | TGTGCCAGCAGTTACACTGGGCTAGTTTGGCGTGAGCAGTTCTTC
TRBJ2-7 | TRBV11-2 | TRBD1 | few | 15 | CASSTPRDSPYEQYF | TGTGCCAGCAGCACCCCCCGGGACAGTCCCTACGAGCAGTACTTC
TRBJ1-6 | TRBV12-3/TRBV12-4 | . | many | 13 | CASSRGAGSPLHF | TGTGCCAGCAGCCGGGGGGCCGGTTCACCCCTCCACTTT
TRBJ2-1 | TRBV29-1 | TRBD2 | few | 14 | CSVEGGGAHNEQFF | TGCAGCGTTGAAGGGGGGGGTGCCCACAATGAGCAGTTCTTC
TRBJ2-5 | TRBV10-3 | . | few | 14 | CAISDAGTTETQYF | TGTGCCATCAGTGATGCCGGGACAACCGAGACCCAGTACTTC
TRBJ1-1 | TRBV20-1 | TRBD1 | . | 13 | CSASFQGAAEAFF | TGCAGTGCTAGTTTCCAGGGGGCTGCTGAAGCTTTCTTT
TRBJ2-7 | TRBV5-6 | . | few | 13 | CASSLWGAREQYF | TGTGCCAGCAGCTTGTGGGGGGCACGAGAGCAGTACTTC
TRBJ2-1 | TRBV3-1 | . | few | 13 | CASSQVLSDEQFF | TGTGCCAGCAGCCAAGTCCTCTCGGATGAGCAGTTCTTC
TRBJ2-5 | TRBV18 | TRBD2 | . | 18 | CASSPPRSTSGATETQYF | TGTGCCAGCTCACCACCTCGATCGACTAGCGGGGCCACTGAGACCCAGTACTTC
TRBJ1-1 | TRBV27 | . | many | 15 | CASSPIRDQNTEAFF | TGTGCCAGCAGCCCAATCAGGGATCAGAACACTGAAGCTTTCTTT